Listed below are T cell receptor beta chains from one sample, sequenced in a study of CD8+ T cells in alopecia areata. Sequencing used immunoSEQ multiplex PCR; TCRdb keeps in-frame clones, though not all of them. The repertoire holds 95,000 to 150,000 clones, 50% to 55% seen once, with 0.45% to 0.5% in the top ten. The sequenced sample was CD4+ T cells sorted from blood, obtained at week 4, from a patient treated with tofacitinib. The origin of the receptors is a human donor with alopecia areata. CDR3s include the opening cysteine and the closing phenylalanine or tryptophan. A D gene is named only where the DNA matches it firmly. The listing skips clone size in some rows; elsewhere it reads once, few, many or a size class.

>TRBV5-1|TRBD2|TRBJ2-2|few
CASTSGLAGNTGELFF
TGCGCCAGCACCTCGGGTCTAGCGGGTAACACCGGGGAGCTGTTTTTT
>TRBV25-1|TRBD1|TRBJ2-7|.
CASSEHPGTGGSYEQYF
TGTGCCAGCAGTGAACACCCCGGGACAGGGGGTTCCTACGAGCAGTACTTC
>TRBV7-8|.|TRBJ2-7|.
CASSLAALTVTYEQYF
TGTGCCAGCAGCTTAGCGGCGCTGACAGTAACCTACGAGCAGTACTTC
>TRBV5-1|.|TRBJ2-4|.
CASSLEGPKNIQYF
TGCGCCAGCAGCTTGGAGGGACCCAAAAACATTCAGTACTTC
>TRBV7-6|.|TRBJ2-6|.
CASSPTPSGANVLTF
TGTGCCAGCAGCCCTACTCCCTCTGGGGCCAACGTCCTGACTTTC
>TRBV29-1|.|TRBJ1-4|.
CSAGLATNEKLFF
TGCAGTGCCGGGCTTGCAACTAATGAAAAACTGTTTTTT
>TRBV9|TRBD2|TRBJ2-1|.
CASSVVGLAGDNEQFF
TGTGCCAGCAGCGTAGTCGGACTAGCGGGCGACAATGAGCAGTTCTTC
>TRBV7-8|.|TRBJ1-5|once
CASSLSAYRADNQPQHF
TGTGCCAGCAGCTTATCGGCGTACAGGGCCGATAATCAGCCCCAGCATTTT
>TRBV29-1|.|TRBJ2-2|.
CSATGQTTGTGELFF
TGCAGCGCCACCGGACAGACCACGGGCACCGGGGAGCTGTTTTTT
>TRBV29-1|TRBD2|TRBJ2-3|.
CSVELASGILTDTQYF
TGCAGCGTTGAACTAGCTAGCGGGATCCTCACAGATACGCAGTATTTT